Reported below is one TCR beta chain. Its target is not known. This could be a read error, since a much larger clone is one nucleotide away. This CDR3 is missing its conserved last phenylalanine or tryptophan, likely due to a read error. A single record per CDR3 protein comes from TCRdb applying MiXCR to the PCR reads. The top ten hold 0.78% of the sample, which has approximately 590,000 distinct CDR3 sequences, 25% seen once. The entry originates in a study of molecular identifiers for immune sequencing clone quantification. Germline values: CDR1 MGHRA, CDR2 YSYEKL. The CDR3 loop spans 15 amino acids. With 3 bases clipped from V and 2 bases from J, the junction kept 5 bases outside the gene matches. Overall study results and limits: Naive cells had under 1% of molecules in clones above 20 RNA copies, effectors over 99%.

Sequenced input: naive CD8+ T cells from blood, with Jurkat cell RNA spiked in. Subset: FACS-sorted CD8+CD4-CCR7+CD45RA+ naive T cells. The V and J genes are TRBV4-1 and TRBJ1-1, with 8 bases matching TRBD1. The source of this sequence is a human donor in good health. Some libraries in this study had Jurkat cell RNA spiked in. The CDR3 DNA sequence: TGCGCCAGCAGCCAGCAGACAGGGGTTAACACTGAAGCTTTCTCT. Translating gives CASSQQTGVNTEAFS.